Shown below are 23 T cell receptor beta chains from a single sample sequenced in a study of cytomegalovirus exposure and HLA in healthy donors (TCRdb year 2017). The library was generated by the immunoSEQ multiplex PCR assay. The multiplex PCR relied on a mix of 60 forward primers for TCR Vbeta segments and 13 reverse primers for TCR Jbeta segments. Held by TCRdb, this immuneACCESS table contains in-frame sequences only and omits some clones. Under half of the omission traces to an unresolved V gene where checked; the cause of the rest is unknown. This sample's listing comprises around 130,000 clones. 2% of the sample lies in the top ten. Sequencing was carried out using PBMCs. These receptors were obtained from a woman aged 60-75 years in good health and CMV-seronegative.

The V and J genes are TRBV18 and TRBJ2-5; the D gene is possibly TRBD1 (5 bases). Germline lookup yields CDR1 KGHSH and CDR2 LQKENI. With 1 base removed from V and 2 bases from J, the gap between germline ends came to 14 bases. The CDR3 is 16 residues long. CDR3 nucleotide sequence: TGTGCCAGCTCACCACAGTCTAGGGCAGGGCAAGAGACCCAGTACTTC. It is translated as CASSPQSRAGQETQYF.

The chain has TRBV9 and TRBJ2-1; 11 nucleotides align to TRBD1. CDR3 length equals 16 residues. Trimming cost V 5 bases and J 6 bases; bases outside gene matches: 10. Germline V gives CDR1 SGDLS, CDR2 YYNGEE. This CDR3 reads CASRRGQGARGNEQFF. CDR3 coding DNA: TGTGCCAGCAGGAGAGGACAGGGGGCGCGGGGCAATGAGCAGTTCTTC.

The chain couples TRBV9 to TRBJ2-7; 10 nucleotides match TRBD2. Germline-derived CDR1 and CDR2 are SGDLS and YYNGEE. With V trimmed by 4 bases and J by 0 bases, 7 bases remained unmatched. The CDR3 consists of 16 residues. The CDR3: CASSPQLAGGSYEQYF. DNA for the CDR3: TGTGCCAGCAGCCCCCAATTAGCGGGAGGCTCCTACGAGCAGTACTTC.

This chain uses TRBV7-9 with TRBJ2-1; 14 positions agree with TRBD2. The V segment lost 3 bases and the J segment 7 bases; nucleotides outside the gene matches: 11. The CDR3 is 18 residues long. From germline, CDR1 is SEHNR and CDR2 FQNEAQ (reference sequence). This CDR3 reads CASSFGTSGSIEANEQFF. The CDR3 coding sequence is TGTGCCAGCAGCTTTGGGACTAGCGGGAGTATTGAAGCGAATGAGCAGTTCTTC.

This rearrangement joins TRBV7-6 to TRBJ2-7, with 8 positions matching TRBD1. The CDR3 is made up of 13 amino acids. J lost 9 bases, V lost 5 bases, and 9 bases had no gene match. The germline CDR1 and CDR2 sequences are SGHVS and FNYEAQ. The CDR3 DNA is TGTGCCAGCAGCCTCAACGGACAGGGAGGGCAGTACTTC. This codes for CASSLNGQGGQYF.

The chain combines TRBV2 with TRBJ1-3, with 9 bases that match TRBD1. The CDR3 is 15 residues long. V was pared by 4 bases and J by 4 bases, with 5 bases of the junction left unmatched. Germline V gives CDR1 SNHLY, CDR2 FYNNEI. In nucleotides, the CDR3 is TGTGCCAGCAGTGGGGAACAGGGGGCCGGAAACACCATATATTTT. Translation: CASSGEQGAGNTIYF. The entire variable domain, with the rest obtained from reference TRBV2 and TRBJ1-3, is as follows: EPEVTQTPSHQVTQMGQEVILRCVPISNHLYFYWYRQILGQKVEFLVSFYNNEISEKSEIFDDQFSVERPDGSNFTLKIRSTKLEDSAMYFCASSGEQGAGNTIYFGEGSWLTVV.

The chain links TRBV7-9 to TRBJ1-1, with a weak D call TRBD1 (5 bases). The CDR3 loop spans 15 amino acids. V was clipped by 2 bases and J by 6 bases, with 16 bases between them. CDR1 and CDR2 (germline): SEHNR, FQNEAQ (reference sequence). CDR3 residues: CASSLQAFQGAEAFF. The CDR3, as DNA: TGTGCCAGCAGCTTACAGGCCTTTCAGGGCGCTGAAGCTTTCTTT.

This chain connects TRBV10-3 to TRBJ1-6, with TRBD1 identical over 9 bases. Germline V CDR1 and CDR2: ENHRY, SYGVKD. V was clipped by 5 bases and J by 7 bases; unmatched bases: 6. This CDR3 contains 15 residues. The CDR3 DNA follows: TGTGCCATCAGTTTTACAGGGGGCCAGAATTCACCCCTCCACTTT. Translation: CAISFTGGQNSPLHF.

The rearrangement links TRBV2 to TRBJ1-5; 11 positions agree with TRBD1. The CDR3 is 15 amino acids. V was clipped by 5 bases and J by 2 bases; unmatched bases: 2. Germline CDR1 SNHLY, CDR2 FYNNEI. CDR3 loop: CASSTGQGGNQPQHF. CDR3 bases: TGTGCCAGCAGTACGGGACAGGGGGGCAATCAGCCCCAGCATTTT.

The chain combines TRBV2 with TRBJ2-7; D remains unclear. Per the germline V gene, CDR1 is SNHLY and CDR2 is FYNNEI. The V end lost 4 bases, the J end lost 2 bases, and 6 bases lay between the germline ends. CDR3 length: 12 residues. The CDR3 region is CASSVHAYEQYF. The DNA of the CDR3 is TGTGCCAGCAGTGTTCATGCCTACGAGCAGTACTTC.

J is TRBJ2-3 and V is TRBV7-6; 8 nucleotides line up with TRBD1. Germline CDR1 SGHVS, CDR2 FNYEAQ. The J segment lost 4 bases and the V segment lost 1 base, leaving 10 bases of the junction unmatched. The CDR3 has 17 residues. The CDR3 region has the DNA TGTGCCAGCAGCTTAGGAGGGGACAGGAATTGGGCAGATACGCAGTATTTT. This sequence encodes CASSLGGDRNWADTQYF.

V and J are TRBV11-2 and TRBJ1-5; 8 bases are shared with TRBD1. The CDR3 covers 15 residues. Germline V gene sequence: CDR1 SGHAT, CDR2 FQNNGV. V lost 0 bases to trimming and J lost 7 bases; unmatched junction nucleotides: 5. The CDR3: CASSLDGTGGQPQHF. The CDR3 coding sequence is TGTGCCAGCAGCTTAGATGGCACAGGGGGGCAGCCCCAGCATTTT.

This chain uses TRBV6-1 with TRBJ1-2; the D is unclear. CDR1 and CDR2 (germline): MNHNS, SASEGT. V was clipped by 11 bases and J by 1 base, with 20 bases between them. CDR3 length equals 15 residues. CDR3 residues: CAATETVPFNYGYTF. In nucleotides, the CDR3 is TGTGCCGCCACCGAAACAGTCCCTTTTAACTATGGCTACACCTTC.

The chain recombines TRBV7-3 with TRBJ2-5, with TRBD1 matching over 7 bases. The V and J ends lost 3 bases and 3 bases, in that order; junction bases with no gene match: 1. This CDR3 comprises 13 residues. The V gene's germline CDR1 is SGHTA and CDR2 FQGTGA. The CDR3 reads CASSFQGEETQYF. CDR3 DNA sequence: TGTGCCAGCAGCTTTCAGGGGGAAGAGACCCAGTACTTC. The variable domain in full, completed from reference TRBV7-3 and TRBJ2-5, reads GAGVSQTPSNKVTEKGKYVELRCDPISGHTALYWYRQSLGQGPEFLIYFQGTGAADDSGLPNDRFFAVRPEGSVSTLKIQRTERGDSAVYLCASSFQGEETQYFGPGTRLLVL.

The chain uses TRBV5-1 and TRBJ1-1, with D perhaps TRBD1 (6 bases). V lost 0 bases and J 0 bases, leaving 6 bases between the germline ends. In germline, CDR1 is SGHRS, CDR2 YFSETQ. The length of the CDR3 is 14 residues. As DNA, the CDR3 is TGCGCCAGCAGCTTGGACAGGGTGAACACTGAAGCTTTCTTT. Residues: CASSLDRVNTEAFF.

V is TRBV28 and J is TRBJ1-2, with D unresolved. V was clipped by 4 bases and J by 3 bases, with 9 bases between them. CDR1 is MDHEN and CDR2 is SYDVKM in the germline V gene. This CDR3 has 13 residues. The CDR3 region is CASSWAFDYGYTF. The CDR3 coding sequence is TGTGCCAGCAGTTGGGCCTTTGACTATGGCTACACCTTC.

The V and J genes are TRBV7-9 and TRBJ2-5; D gene unclear. The DNA end is a closer match to TRBJ2-7, so the J assignment may be wrong. CDR1 SEHNR and CDR2 FQNEAQ come from the germline V gene (reference sequence). This CDR3 is 13 amino acids long. In DNA, the CDR3 is TGTGCCAGCAGTCAATACAGCTCCTACGAGCAGTACTTC. Its protein product is CASSQYSSYEQYF.

The chain employs TRBV14 and TRBJ2-2; tentative D call: TRBD2 (7 bases). V shed 3 bases and J shed 0 bases, with 11 bases lying between them. This CDR3 has 16 residues. The germline V gene encodes CDR1 SGHDN and CDR2 FVKESK. The CDR3 bases are TGTGCCAGCAGCCAGGGGGGGGCGCCGAACACCGGGGAGCTGTTTTTT. It yields the protein CASSQGGAPNTGELFF.

V and J are TRBV7-9 and TRBJ2-1; TRBD2 matches 11 bases. Losses at the gene ends were 5 bases for V and 7 bases for J; bases not matched to a gene: 10. The CDR3 extends over 16 amino acids. The V gene's germline CDR1 is SEHNR and CDR2 FQNEAQ (reference sequence). For the CDR3, the DNA is TGTGCCAGCAGCCAGACTAGCGGGACGTTGGGGAATGAGCAGTTCTTC. Protein: CASSQTSGTLGNEQFF.

J is TRBJ1-5 and V is TRBV19; 10 bases are shared with TRBD1. Trimming cost V 6 bases and J 6 bases; bases outside gene matches: 5. The CDR3 consists of 14 residues. Germline CDR1 reads LNHDA; CDR2 reads SQIVND (reference sequence). In DNA form, the CDR3 reads TGTGCCAGTAGAAGGACAGGGGGGCTTCAGCCCCAGCATTTT. Its protein product is CASRRTGGLQPQHF.

CDR3 amino acids: CASSESGGRSTDTQYF. DNA of the CDR3: TGTGCCAGCAGTGAGAGCGGGGGCCGAAGCACAGATACGCAGTATTTT. The chain links TRBV6-1 to TRBJ2-3; 8 bases fit TRBD2. The CDR3 covers 16 residues. V lost 3 bases, J lost 0 bases, and 5 bases stayed unmatched. The germline V gene encodes CDR1 MNHNS and CDR2 SASEGT.

The chain is built from TRBV19 and TRBJ1-5; a possible D gene is TRBD1 (5 bases). With 1 base removed from V and 6 bases from J, the gap between germline ends came to 25 bases. The germline gives CDR1 LNHDA, CDR2 SQIVND (reference sequence). The CDR3 spans 19 residues. The CDR3 sequence: CASSIGGSPGRGFSQPQHF. As DNA, the CDR3 is TGTGCCAGTAGTATAGGAGGTTCGCCAGGTCGGGGGTTCAGTCAGCCCCAGCATTTT. Variable domain in full (rest from reference TRBV19 and TRBJ1-5): DGGITQSPKYLFRKEGQNVTLSCEQNLNHDAMYWYRQDPGQGLRLIYYSQIVNDFQKGDIAEGYSVSREKKESFPLTVTSAQKNPTAFYLCASSIGGSPGRGFSQPQHFGDGTRLSIL.

V gene TRBV6-5 combines with J gene TRBJ2-5; 7 nucleotides align to TRBD2. This CDR3 comprises 14 residues. V was pared by 6 bases and J by 5 bases, with 9 bases of the junction left unmatched. CDR1 and CDR2 (germline): MNHEY, SVGAGI. The CDR3: CASRPGTTWETQYF. The CDR3 DNA reads as TGTGCCAGCAGACCCGGGACTACCTGGGAGACCCAGTACTTC.